This is a list of T cell receptor beta chains from one sample in a study of blood T cell repertoires in COVID-19. Sequenced by immunoSEQ multiplex PCR; TCRdb stores in-frame clones only, minus some. The table includes hundreds of thousands of clones, 86% detected once. Sequenced material: peripheral blood. These receptors all come from a woman aged 30 to 39 who had recovered from COVID-19. Both conserved end residues are trimmed from each CDR3. The order of the fields is D gene, V gene, CDR3 protein. A D gene is named only where the DNA matches it firmly.

>.|TRBV5-1
ASSPRLGEYTQY
>.|TRBV6-5
ASRGGQGRNEKLF
>.|TRBV29-1
SVDPTSRVF
>TRBD2|TRBV27
ASSFGSGRETQY
>TRBD1|TRBV19
ASSIPDRGLYGYT
>TRBD2|TRBV19
ASSIASSGSRNEQF
>.|TRBV13
ASSNKRGTEAF
>.|TRBV9
ASSATGGYT
>.|TRBV19
ASSIGTAPGRDGYT
>.|TRBV27
ASSTEIAENEKLF
>.|TRBV21-1
ASSKQGTGGADTQY